Following are 12 T cell receptor beta chains from one sample sequenced in a study of early T cells in non-severe SARS-CoV-2 infection. TCRdb independently ran MiXCR on the 5' RACE reads; one entry per CDR3 protein. Among over 95,000 distinct CDR3 sequences listed, 16% were seen once. The sequencing sample was made of whole blood. The receptors were sampled from an adult who was a healthcare worker with PCR-confirmed SARS-CoV-2 infection or an uninfected control (not recorded which).

This clonotype came up many times. The chain recombines TRBV20-1 with TRBJ2-7; 13 bases match TRBD2. Germline CDR1 DFQATT, CDR2 SNEGSKA (reference sequence). This CDR3 contains 13 residues. The CDR3 protein is CSVTSGGWYEQYF. DNA for the CDR3: TGCAGCGTGACTAGCGGGGGGTGGTACGAGCAGTACTTC.

This clonotype was found a few times. The rearrangement links TRBV29-1 to TRBJ1-2; D gene ambiguous. CDR3 size: 12 residues. Germline-derived CDR1 and CDR2 are SQVTM and ANQGSEA. Trimming took 7 bases from V and 0 from J, leaving 9 bases between them. DNA for the CDR3: TGCAGCGGGACCACAGCTAACTATGGCTACACCTTC. Translation: CSGTTANYGYTF.

This clonotype was counted at least ten times. The chain joins TRBV6-5 to TRBJ2-7; the match to TRBD1 covers 8 bases. Per the germline V gene, CDR1 is MNHEY and CDR2 is SVGAGI. Unmatched junction bases numbered 12, after V lost 10 bases and J lost 7 bases. This CDR3 contains 13 residues. The CDR3 region is CATARTGSEEQYF. CDR3 coding DNA: TGTGCCACCGCCCGGACAGGGTCTGAGGAGCAGTACTTC.

In its sample, this clonotype was seen a few times. The V gene is TRBV29-1, the J gene TRBJ2-7; 7 nucleotides agree with TRBD2. The CDR3 is 13 amino acids. J gave up 2 bases and V 5 bases, and 6 bases lay outside the gene matches. Germline assignment: CDR1 SQVTM and CDR2 ANQGSEA. As DNA, the CDR3 is TGCAGCGTTCGGGACTACTTAACCTACGAGCAGTACTTC. This sequence encodes CSVRDYLTYEQYF.

The table lists this clonotype with a few counts. The V and J genes are TRBV28 and TRBJ1-5; D call uncertain. CDR1 and CDR2 from the germline V gene are MDHEN and SYDVKM. CDR3 length: 14 amino acids. V lost 6 bases and J lost 4, with 13 bases in between. The CDR3 loop reads CASSPTMGNQPQHF. The CDR3 DNA sequence: TGTGCCAGCAGCCCAACCATGGGAAATCAGCCCCAGCATTTT.

With respect to this clonotype: The junction departs from germline at one end; a sequencing error may be responsible. The rearrangement joins TRBV28 to TRBJ2-7, with 7 bases identical to TRBD1. Germline V gene sequence: CDR1 MDHEN, CDR2 SYDVKM. The CDR3 loop spans 13 amino acids. CDR3 residues: CAGSQTGPHEQYF. The CDR3 DNA reads TGTGCCGGCAGCCAGACAGGGCCCCACGAGCAGTACTTC.

This clonotype turned up a few times. This chain links TRBV6-2 or TRBV6-3 with TRBJ2-6; a possible D gene is TRBD1 (6 bases). This CDR3 has 21 residues. CDR1 and CDR2 (germline): MNHEY, SVGEGT. V was trimmed by 6 bases and J by 4 bases, leaving 31 bases between them. CDR3 coding DNA: TGTGCCAGCAGCTACAGGGACCCCCTGCGGGCAGAGGTGTACGGGGCCAACGTCCTGACTTTC. Its protein product is CASSYRDPLRAEVYGANVLTF.

The J gene is TRBJ1-2, the V gene TRBV5-6; D gene ambiguous. The CDR3 is 13 residues long. Trimming took 4 bases from V and 2 from J, leaving 9 bases between them. Germline CDR1 and CDR2: SGHDT and YYEEEE. Here the CDR3 reads CASSRGRNYGYTF. The DNA for the CDR3 is TGTGCCAGCAGCCGGGGTAGGAACTATGGCTACACCTTC.

This clonotype was detected only a few times. The chain uses TRBV6-1 and TRBJ1-5, with TRBD1 identical over 7 bases. The CDR3 consists of 16 residues. After removal of 0 bases from V and 4 bases from J, the junction contained 6 bases not matched to a gene. Germline V gene data show CDR1 as MNHNS and CDR2 as SASEGT. CDR3 DNA sequence: TGTGCCAGCAGTGAAGCTGGGGACAGTTGGAATCAGCCCCAGCATTTT. It codes for CASSEAGDSWNQPQHF.

This chain joins TRBV15 and TRBJ2-7; TRBD2 agrees at 7 bases. Germline-derived CDR1 and CDR2 are LNHNV and YYDKDF (reference sequence). CDR3 length: 14 residues. J gave up 6 bases and V 0 bases, and 5 bases lay outside the gene matches. The CDR3 DNA is TGTGCCACCAGCAGAGATCTGGGGGAGGGCGAGCAGTACTTC. Its translation is CATSRDLGEGEQYF.

In its sample, this clonotype was seen a few times. This chain joins TRBV10-3 and TRBJ2-4, with 12 nucleotides matching TRBD1. The germline gives CDR1 ENHRY, CDR2 SYGVKD. This CDR3 is 15 amino acids long. Germline trimming cut 5 bases from V and 6 bases from J; bases unmatched to any gene: 5. DNA for the CDR3: TGTGCCATCAGTCCGGGACAGGGGGCCGGAAACATTCAGTACTTC. The encoded protein is CAISPGQGAGNIQYF.

V usage is TRBV11-2 and J usage is TRBJ1-2; D is unresolved. The germline V gene encodes CDR1 SGHAT and CDR2 FQNNGV. V was clipped by 5 bases and J by 7 bases, with 20 bases between them. The CDR3 spans 15 residues. The DNA for the CDR3 is TGTGCCAGCAGCCTGAATAGCGTGACGGCCCTTGGCTACACCTTC. The encoded protein is CASSLNSVTALGYTF.